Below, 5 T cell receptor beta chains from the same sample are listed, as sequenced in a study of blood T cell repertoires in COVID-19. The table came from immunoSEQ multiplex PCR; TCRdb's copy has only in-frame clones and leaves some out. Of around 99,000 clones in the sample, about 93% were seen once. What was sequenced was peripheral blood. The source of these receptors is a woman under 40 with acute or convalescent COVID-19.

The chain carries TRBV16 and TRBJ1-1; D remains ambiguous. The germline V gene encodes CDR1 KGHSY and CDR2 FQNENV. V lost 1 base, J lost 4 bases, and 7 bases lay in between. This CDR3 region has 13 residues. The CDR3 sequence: CASSQFSSTEAFF. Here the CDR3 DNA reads TGTGCCAGCAGCCAATTCTCGAGCACTGAAGCTTTCTTT.

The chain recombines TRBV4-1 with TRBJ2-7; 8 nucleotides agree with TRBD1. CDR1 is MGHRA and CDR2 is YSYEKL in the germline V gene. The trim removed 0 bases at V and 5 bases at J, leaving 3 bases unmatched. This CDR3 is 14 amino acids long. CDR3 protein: CASSQEGQANEQYF. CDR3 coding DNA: TGCGCCAGCAGCCAAGAGGGACAGGCCAACGAGCAGTACTTC.

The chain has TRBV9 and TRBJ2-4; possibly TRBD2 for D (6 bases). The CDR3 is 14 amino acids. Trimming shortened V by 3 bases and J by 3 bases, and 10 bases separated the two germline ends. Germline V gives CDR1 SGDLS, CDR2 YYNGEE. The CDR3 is CASSGGTSKNIQYF. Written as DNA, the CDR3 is TGTGCCAGCAGCGGCGGGACCAGCAAAAACATTCAGTACTTC.

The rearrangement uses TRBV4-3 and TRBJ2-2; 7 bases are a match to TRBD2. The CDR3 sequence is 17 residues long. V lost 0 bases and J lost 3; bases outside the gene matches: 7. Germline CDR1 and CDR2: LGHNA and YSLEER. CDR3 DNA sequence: TGCGCCAGCAGCCAAGAACCGGGCGGGGGTCACACCGGGGAGCTGTTTTTT. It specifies CASSQEPGGGHTGELFF.

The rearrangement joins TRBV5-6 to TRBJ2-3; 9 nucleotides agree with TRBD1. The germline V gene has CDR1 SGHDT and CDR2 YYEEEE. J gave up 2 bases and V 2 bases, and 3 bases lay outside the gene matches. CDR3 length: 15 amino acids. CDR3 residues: CASSFWDRDTDTQYF. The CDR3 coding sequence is TGTGCCAGCAGCTTTTGGGACAGGGACACAGATACGCAGTATTTT.